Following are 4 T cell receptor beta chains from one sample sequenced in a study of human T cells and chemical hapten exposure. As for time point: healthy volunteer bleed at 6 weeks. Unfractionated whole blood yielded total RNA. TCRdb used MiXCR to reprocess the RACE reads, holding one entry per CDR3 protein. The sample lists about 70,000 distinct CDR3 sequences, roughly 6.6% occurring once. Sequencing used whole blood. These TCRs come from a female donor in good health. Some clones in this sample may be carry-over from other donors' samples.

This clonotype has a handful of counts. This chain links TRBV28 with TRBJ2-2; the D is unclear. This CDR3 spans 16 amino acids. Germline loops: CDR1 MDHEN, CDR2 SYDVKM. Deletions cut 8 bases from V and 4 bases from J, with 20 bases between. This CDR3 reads CASREASGWGTGELFF. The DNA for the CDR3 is TGTGCCAGCCGAGAGGCCTCTGGTTGGGGCACCGGGGAGCTGTTTTTT. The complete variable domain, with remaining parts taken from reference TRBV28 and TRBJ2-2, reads DVKVTQSSRYLVKRTGEKVFLECVQDMDHENMFWYRQDPGLGLRLIYFSYDVKMKEKGDIPEGYSVSREKKERFSLILESASTNQTSMYLCASREASGWGTGELFFGEGSRLTVL.

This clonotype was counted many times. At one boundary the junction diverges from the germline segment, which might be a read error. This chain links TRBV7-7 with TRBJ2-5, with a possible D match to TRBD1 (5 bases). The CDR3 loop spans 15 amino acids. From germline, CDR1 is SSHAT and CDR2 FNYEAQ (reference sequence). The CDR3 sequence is CASSLVPAGRETQYF. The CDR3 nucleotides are TGTGCTAGCAGCTTAGTTCCGGCAGGGCGAGAGACCCAGTACTTC.

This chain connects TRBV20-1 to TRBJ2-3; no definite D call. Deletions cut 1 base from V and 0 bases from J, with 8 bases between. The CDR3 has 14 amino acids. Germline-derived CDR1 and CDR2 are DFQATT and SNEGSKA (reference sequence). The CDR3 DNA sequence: TGCAGTGCTAGAGGAAGTGGCAGCACAGATACGCAGTATTTT. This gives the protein CSARGSGSTDTQYF.

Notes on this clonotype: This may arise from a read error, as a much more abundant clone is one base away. CDR3 coding DNA: TGTGCCGGTAGTGCCGACGGGGGGGGCGGTCAGCCCCAGCATTTT. The encoded protein is CAGSADGGGGQPQHF. The rearrangement joins TRBV19 to TRBJ1-5; D may be TRBD1 (6 bases). The CDR3 has 15 residues. Germline CDR1 and CDR2: LNHDA and SQIVND (reference sequence).